This T cell receptor beta chain was identified during a study of CD8+ T cells in alopecia areata. There are 14 residues in the CDR3. Per germline, CDR1 SGHTA and CDR2 FQGTGA. Trimming shortened V by 5 bases and J by 0 bases, and 10 bases separated the two germline ends. There are a few counts of this clone. What it recognizes is unknown. RNA was isolated and reverse transcribed to cDNA, the sequencing template. TCRdb's table, derived via immunoSEQ multiplex PCR, lists solely in-frame clones and lacks some. The sample records about 140,000 clones, 51% being singletons. Study observations and caveats: Patients shared TCRs less clearly than mice did, possibly for HLA-related reasons.

The material sequenced was CD4+ T cells sorted from blood, taken at week 0. This chain joins TRBV7-3 and TRBJ2-5; no firm D call. This sequence originates from a human donor with alopecia areata. CDR3 loop: CASSLGPYQETQYF. The CDR3 coding sequence is TGTGCCAGCAGCCTCGGACCGTACCAAGAGACCCAGTACTTC.